A selection of T cell receptor beta chains follows, all from one sample in a study of T cells after yellow fever vaccination. MiXCR was run by TCRdb on the 5' RACE reads, yielding one entry per CDR3 protein. The sample gives fewer than 350,000 distinct CDR3 sequences, approximately 4% of which show up once; approximately 20% is in the top ten. The material sequenced was PBMCs, taken 15 days after the yellow fever booster vaccination. Source of these receptors: a man between 18 and 35 years old who received the YFV17D yellow fever vaccine. Both conserved end residues are part of each CDR3. The D gene is left open where the match is weak. Rows may omit the clone size; those that give it use once, few, many or a size class.

many TRBJ1-2 TRBV12-5 20 TRBD1 TGTGCTAGTGGTTTGGTGACCCTAAGCCCGACAGGGACTAACCACTATGGCTACACCTTC CASGLVTLSPTGTNHYGYTF
many TRBJ2-2 TRBV5-1 13 NA TGCGCCAGCAGCTTGGGGGAAACCGGGGAGCTGTTTTTT CASSLGETGELFF
many TRBJ2-7 TRBV7-6 16 TRBD1 TGTGCCAGCAGCCCCGAACCCGGGACAGGGGGCTACGAGCAGTACTTC CASSPEPGTGGYEQYF
few TRBJ1-5 TRBV12-3/TRBV12-4 14 TRBD1 TGTGCCAGCAGCAATGAGAGGGGGCGTCAGCCCCAGCATTTT CASSNERGRQPQHF
many TRBJ2-1 TRBV4-2 14 NA TGTGCCAGCAGCCCGGAGGGACCCCTCAATGAGCAGTTCTTC CASSPEGPLNEQFF
few TRBJ1-1 TRBV5-1 14 NA TGCGCCAGCAGCTCCGACAGGATGAACACTGAAGCTTTCTTT CASSSDRMNTEAFF
many TRBJ1-2 TRBV9 13 NA TGTGCCAGCAGCGTAAGGGCGGGAGGCGGCTACACCTTC CASSVRAGGGYTF
NA TRBJ2-3 TRBV29-1 14 NA TGCAGCGTTGAAGTGGGGCCCAGCACAGATACGCAGTATTTT CSVEVGPSTDTQYF
few TRBJ1-5 TRBV12-3/TRBV12-4 12 NA TGTGCCAGCAGTCAAATGGATCAGCCCCAGCATTTT CASSQMDQPQHF
many TRBJ2-2 TRBV11-2 16 NA TGTGCCAGCAGCCCACTAGGCCAGGCGAACACCGGGGAGCTGTTTTTT CASSPLGQANTGELFF
NA TRBJ1-6 TRBV6-5 15 TRBD1 TGTGCCAGCAGATCGGGACAGGGGGCAGGTTCACCCCTCCACTTT CASRSGQGAGSPLHF
many TRBJ1-5 TRBV5-1 14 TRBD1 TGCGCCAGCAGCGCTCAGGGGGACGGGCAGCCCCAGCATTTT CASSAQGDGQPQHF
many TRBJ1-1 TRBV7-9 15 NA TGTGCCAGCAGCAACCGGGGGCGCGGGGACACTGAAGCTTTCTTT CASSNRGRGDTEAFF
NA TRBJ2-3 TRBV7-3 19 TRBD2 TGTGCCAGCAGCCCTCCCGGACTAGCGGGTGCGTCTAGCACAGATACGCAGTATTTT CASSPPGLAGASSTDTQYF
few TRBJ1-1 TRBV29-1 13 TRBD1 TGCAGCGCCGAAGGGGGCCCTGGGACTGAAGCTTTCTTT CSAEGGPGTEAFF
many TRBJ2-7 TRBV12-3/TRBV12-4 11 NA TGTGCCAGCAGTTTAGACCACGAGCAGTACTTC CASSLDHEQYF
many TRBJ2-7 TRBV3-1 14 NA TGTGCCAGCAGCCAATGGGGTAGGACCTACGAGCAGTACTTC CASSQWGRTYEQYF
NA TRBJ2-3 TRBV18 12 NA TGTGCCAGCTCAGCGGGGGACACCCTGCAGTATTTT CASSAGDTLQYF
NA TRBJ1-6 TRBV6-5 14 NA TGTGCCAGCAGGCCCGCAGTGGCTAATTCACCCCTCCACTTT CASRPAVANSPLHF
NA TRBJ2-1 TRBV7-8 15 TRBD2 TGTGCCAGCAGCTTCCCGCTAGCGGGGGCCAATGAGCAGTTCTTC CASSFPLAGANEQFF
NA TRBJ2-2 TRBV4-3 13 NA TGCGCCAGCAGCCAGCGGTCGGCCGGGGAGCTGTTTTTT CASSQRSAGELFF
NA TRBJ2-4 TRBV12-3/TRBV12-4 14 NA TGTGCCAGCAGCCCCGGACTAACCAAAAACATTCAGTACTTC CASSPGLTKNIQYF
many TRBJ1-1 TRBV6-5 13 NA TGTGCCAGCAGTTACGCGGGAAACACTGAAGCTTTCTTT CASSYAGNTEAFF
few TRBJ2-5 TRBV7-3 13 TRBD2 TGTGCCAGCAGCGAGGGAGGGTCGAAGGCCCAGTACTTC CASSEGGSKAQYF
NA TRBJ2-3 TRBV15 16 NA TGTGCCACCAGCAGGCAGGGGGGGGGTCCGACAGATACGCAGTATTTT CATSRQGGGPTDTQYF
many TRBJ2-3 TRBV6-2/TRBV6-3 14 NA TGTGCCAGCAGTTTTACCGGGACACCAGATACGCAGTATTTT CASSFTGTPDTQYF
many TRBJ2-2 TRBV7-3 16 NA TGTGCCAGCAGCTTAAGACTAGAAGAAGTCACCGGGGAGCTGTTTTTT CASSLRLEEVTGELFF
many TRBJ1-1 TRBV6-6 16 NA TGTGCCAGCAGTTATAACGCGCGGGGGCTCTACACTGAAGCTTTCTTT CASSYNARGLYTEAFF
many TRBJ2-3 TRBV15 15 TRBD1 TGTGCCACCAGCAGGCCGGGACAGAGCACAGATACGCAGTATTTT CATSRPGQSTDTQYF
many TRBJ2-2 TRBV9 16 TRBD2 TGTGCCAGCAGCGTACTAGCGGGGGGGAACACCGGGGAGCTGTTTTTT CASSVLAGGNTGELFF
NA TRBJ2-6 TRBV5-1 19 TRBD2 TGCGCCAGCAGCCCTGGGGGAGGGTTCGCGTTCTCTGGGGCCAACGTACTGACTTTC CASSPGGGFAFSGANVLTF
many TRBJ2-5 TRBV27 11 NA TGTGCCAGCAGTTACGGGTTTGACCAGTACTTC CASSYGFDQYF
few TRBJ2-1 TRBV6-2/TRBV6-3 14 NA TGTGCCAGCCAGATAGGGGGAAGCTCTCACGAGCAGTTCTTC CASQIGGSSHEQFF
few TRBJ1-1 TRBV4-1 14 TRBD1 TGCGCCAGCAGCCCACGTCTCCGGGACAGTGAAGCTTTCTTT CASSPRLRDSEAFF
many TRBJ2-4 TRBV5-1 15 NA TGCGCCAGCAGCTTGGATGGGTGGGCCAAAAACATTCAGTACTTC CASSLDGWAKNIQYF
many TRBJ2-3 TRBV20-1 16 TRBD2 TGCAGTGCCCCAAGAGCTAGCGGGGGGGCCCCAGATACGCAGTATTTT CSAPRASGGAPDTQYF
many TRBJ2-7 TRBV25-1 15 TRBD1 TGTGCCAGCAGCCCCAGTGACAGGGCCTCCTACGAGCAGTACTTC CASSPSDRASYEQYF